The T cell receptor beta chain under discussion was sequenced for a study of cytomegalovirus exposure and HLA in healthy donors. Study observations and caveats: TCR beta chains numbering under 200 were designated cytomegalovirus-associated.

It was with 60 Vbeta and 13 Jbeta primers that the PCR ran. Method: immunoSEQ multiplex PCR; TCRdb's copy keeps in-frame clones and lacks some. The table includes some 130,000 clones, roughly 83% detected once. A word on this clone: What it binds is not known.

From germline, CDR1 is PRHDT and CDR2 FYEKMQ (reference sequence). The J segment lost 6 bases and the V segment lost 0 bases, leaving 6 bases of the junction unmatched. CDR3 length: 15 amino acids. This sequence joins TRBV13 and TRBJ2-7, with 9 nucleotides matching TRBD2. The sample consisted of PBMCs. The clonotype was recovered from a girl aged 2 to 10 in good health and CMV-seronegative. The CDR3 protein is CASSLGGLAGREQYF. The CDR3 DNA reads TGTGCCAGCAGCTTAGGAGGCCTAGCGGGGCGCGAGCAGTACTTC.